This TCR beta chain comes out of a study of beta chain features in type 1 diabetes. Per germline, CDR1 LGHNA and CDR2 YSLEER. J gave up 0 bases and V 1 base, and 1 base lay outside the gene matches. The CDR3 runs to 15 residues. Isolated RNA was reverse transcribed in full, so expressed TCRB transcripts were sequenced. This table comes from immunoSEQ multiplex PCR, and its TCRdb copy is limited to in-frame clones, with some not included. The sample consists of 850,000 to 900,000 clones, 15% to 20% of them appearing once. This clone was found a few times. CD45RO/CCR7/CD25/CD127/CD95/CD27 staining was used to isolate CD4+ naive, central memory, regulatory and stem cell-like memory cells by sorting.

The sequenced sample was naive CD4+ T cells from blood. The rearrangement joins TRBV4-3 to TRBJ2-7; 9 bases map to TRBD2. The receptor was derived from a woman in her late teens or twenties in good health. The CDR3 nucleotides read TGCGCCAGCAGCCAAGGGACTAGCGCCTCCTACGAGCAGTACTTC. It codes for CASSQGTSASYEQYF.